This T cell receptor (beta chain) was found in a study of STAT5B mutations in CD4+ large granular lymphocyte leukemia. The assay was immunoSEQ multiplex PCR, and TCRdb's table has in-frame clones only and misses some. The sample holds more than 25,000 clones, more than 65% seen once. Germline loops: CDR1 ENHRY, CDR2 SYGVKD. This CDR3 is 14 amino acids long. The V segment lost 6 bases and the J segment 1 base; nucleotides outside the gene matches: 4. The TCR was taken from a human donor in good health. Sequencing used CD4+ T cells from blood buffy coats. The V gene is TRBV10-3, the J gene TRBJ2-5, with 8 nucleotides matching TRBD2. CDR3 residues: CAIRAGGSQETQYF. The CDR3 DNA sequence: TGTGCCATCAGGGCGGGGGGTTCCCAAGAGACCCAGTACTTC.